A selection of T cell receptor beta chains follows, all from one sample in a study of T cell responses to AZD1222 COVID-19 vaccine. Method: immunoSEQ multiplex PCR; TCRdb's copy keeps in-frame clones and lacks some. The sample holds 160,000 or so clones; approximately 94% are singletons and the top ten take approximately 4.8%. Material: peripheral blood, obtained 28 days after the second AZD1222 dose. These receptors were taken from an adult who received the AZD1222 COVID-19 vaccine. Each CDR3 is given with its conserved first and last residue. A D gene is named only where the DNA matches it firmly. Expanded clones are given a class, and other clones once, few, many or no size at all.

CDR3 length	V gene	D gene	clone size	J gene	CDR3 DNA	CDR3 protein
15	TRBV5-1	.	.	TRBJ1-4	TGCGCCAGCAGCTCTAGACCGATATCGAATGAAAAACTGTTTTTT	CASSSRPISNEKLFF
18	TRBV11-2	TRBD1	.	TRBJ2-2	TGTGCCAGCAGCCCCCTGGGAGTGACAGGGTCGGGCACCGGGGAGCTGTTTTTT	CASSPLGVTGSGTGELFF
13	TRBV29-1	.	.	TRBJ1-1	TGCAGCGGTCAGGGCTTTCTGGACACTGAAGCTTTCTTT	CSGQGFLDTEAFF
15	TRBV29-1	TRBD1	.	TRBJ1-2	TGCAGCGTTGAAGATCAGGGGGTAGGGGGCTATGGCTACACCTTC	CSVEDQGVGGYGYTF
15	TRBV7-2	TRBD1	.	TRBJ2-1	TGTGCCAGCAGCCCCAGCAGGGGACAGAATAATGAGCAGTTCTTC	CASSPSRGQNNEQFF
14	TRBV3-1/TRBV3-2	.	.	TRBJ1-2	TGTGCCAGCAGCCAAGATACAGTCCACCATGGCTACACCTTC	CASSQDTVHHGYTF
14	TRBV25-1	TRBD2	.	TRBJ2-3	TGTGCCAGCAGCGACGGACTAGCGGGAGATACGCAGTATTTT	CASSDGLAGDTQYF
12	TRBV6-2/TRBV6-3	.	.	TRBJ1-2	TGTGCCAGCAGTTCCGGGATGGATGGCTACACCTTC	CASSSGMDGYTF
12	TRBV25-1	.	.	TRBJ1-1	TGTGCCGACGGACGGGGGATGGATGAAGCTTTCTTT	CADGRGMDEAFF
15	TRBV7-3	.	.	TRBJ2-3	TGTGCCAGCAGCCCAGGGGCGGGTAGCACAGATACGCAGTATTTT	CASSPGAGSTDTQYF
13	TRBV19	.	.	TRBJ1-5	TGTGCCAGTACAAGGGATAGCAATCAGCCCCAGCATTTT	CASTRDSNQPQHF
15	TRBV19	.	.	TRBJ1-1	TGTGCCAGTAATCTGCGAAGTCGTATGAACACTGAAGCTTTCTTT	CASNLRSRMNTEAFF
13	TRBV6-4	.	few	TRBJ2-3	TGTGCCACGGCTGCGCAGGTCACAGATACGCAGTATTTT	CATAAQVTDTQYF
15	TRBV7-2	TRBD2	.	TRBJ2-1	TGTGCCAGCAGCTCCAACGGGGGGGCCTACAATGAGCAGTTCTTC	CASSSNGGAYNEQFF
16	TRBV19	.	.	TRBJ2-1	TGTGCCAGTAGTATTTTACTAGGGGGATCCTACAATGAGCAGTTCTTC	CASSILLGGSYNEQFF
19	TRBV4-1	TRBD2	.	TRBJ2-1	TGCGCCAGCAGCCAAGATTCCCCAGGACTAGCGGTCTCCTACAATGAGCAGTTCTTC	CASSQDSPGLAVSYNEQFF
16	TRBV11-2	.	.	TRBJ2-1	TGTGCCAGCAGGGACCCCCTTAGCAGACCCGGAAATGAGCAGTTCTTC	CASRDPLSRPGNEQFF
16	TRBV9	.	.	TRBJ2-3	TGTGCCAGCAGCGTAGAAGGACTATCAAGCACAGATACGCAGTATTTT	CASSVEGLSSTDTQYF
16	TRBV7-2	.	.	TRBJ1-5	TGTGCCAGCAGCTTAGTGGGGGCGGGGGGCAATCAGCCCCAGCATTTT	CASSLVGAGGNQPQHF
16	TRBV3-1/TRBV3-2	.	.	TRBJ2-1	TGTGCCAGCAGCCTTCGCGGTCTGAGCTCCTACAATGAGCAGTTCTTC	CASSLRGLSSYNEQFF
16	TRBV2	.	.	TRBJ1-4	TGTGCCAGCAAATTCGTACCGGGTGACGCTATTGAAAAACTGTTTTTT	CASKFVPGDAIEKLFF
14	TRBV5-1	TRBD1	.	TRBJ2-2	TGCGCCAGCAGCCCGGGACAGGTGGGCGGGGAGCTGTTTTTT	CASSPGQVGGELFF
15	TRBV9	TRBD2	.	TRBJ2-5	TGTGCCAGCAGCCCCTGGGAGGGATACCAAGAGACCCAGTACTTC	CASSPWEGYQETQYF
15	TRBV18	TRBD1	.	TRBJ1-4	TGTGCCAGCTCACCCGCGGCGACAGGGAATGAAAAACTGTTTTTT	CASSPAATGNEKLFF
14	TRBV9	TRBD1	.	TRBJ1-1	TGTGCCAGCAGCGAGGGGGCCGGGGACACTGAAGCTTTCTTT	CASSEGAGDTEAFF
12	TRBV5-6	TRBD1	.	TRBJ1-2	TGTGCCAGCAGCCCGACAGGGACTGGCTACACCTTC	CASSPTGTGYTF